The 14 T cell receptor beta chains below were found in one sample sequenced in a study of glioma-infiltrating T cells. Using RNA template, CDR3s of TCR alpha and beta were amplified with iRepertoire arm-PCR. TCRdb independently ran MiXCR on the multiplex PCR reads; one entry per CDR3 protein. The table lists approximately 120,000 distinct CDR3 sequences, roughly 25% of them singletons. The source material was glioma tissue, nonneoplastic brain tissue, or PBMCs (not recorded which). All receptors come from a human donor with low-grade glioma or glioblastoma, undergoing nonglioma brain surgery, or in good health (not recorded which).

This clonotype has ten or more counts. This sequence joins TRBV2 and TRBJ2-1, with TRBD2 as a possible D gene (6 bases). Trimming removed 8 bases at V and 10 bases at J, with 18 bases between. The germline V gene encodes CDR1 SNHLY and CDR2 FYNNEI. The CDR3 spans 13 residues. DNA for the CDR3: TGTGCCAGCCCCCGGGCGGGGCCGATCGAGCAGTTCTTC. This codes for CASPRAGPIEQFF.

This clonotype was counted between two and nine times. The chain couples TRBV7-9 to TRBJ1-1; no clear D. CDR1 and CDR2 (germline): SEHNR, FQNEAQ (reference sequence). With 5 bases removed from V and 3 bases from J, the gap between germline ends came to 13 bases. The CDR3 spans 14 residues. This CDR3 is CASSVMGIDTEAFF. CDR3 coding DNA: TGTGCCAGCAGCGTCATGGGAATAGACACTGAAGCTTTCTTT.

This clonotype was detected many times. The chain recombines TRBV6-1 with TRBJ2-7, with 10 bases matching TRBD1. Germline V gene lookup returns CDR1 MNHNS and CDR2 SASEGT. The J segment lost 3 bases and the V segment lost 7 bases, leaving 9 bases of the junction unmatched. The CDR3 totals 15 residues. The CDR3 spells CASTTPGQGDYEQYF. The CDR3 DNA reads TGTGCCAGCACCACACCCGGACAGGGGGACTACGAGCAGTACTTC.

For this clonotype: Lacking the conserved final phenylalanine or tryptophan, this CDR3 likely reflects a read error. The gene calls are TRBV28 and TRBJ2-5; no clear D gene. The V end was cut by 1 base, the J end by 5 bases, with 20 bases between. Per germline, CDR1 MDHEN and CDR2 SYDVKM. This CDR3 region has 17 residues. The CDR3 here is CASSLYPTMGVQETQYL. The DNA of the CDR3 is TGTGCCAGCAGTTTATACCCCACTATGGGCGTCCAGGAGACCCAGTACCTC.

There are many counts of this clonotype. The genes are TRBV27 and TRBJ2-1, with D perhaps matching TRBD2 (5 bases). V lost 5 bases, J lost 9 bases, and 17 bases lay in between. CDR3 length: 14 residues. Germline values: CDR1 MNHEY, CDR2 SMNVEV (reference sequence). This CDR3 is CASSPGYLRVEQFF. CDR3 nucleotides: TGTGCCAGCAGTCCGGGGTATCTCCGGGTTGAGCAGTTCTTC.

Ten or more counts support this clonotype. This chain connects TRBV28 to TRBJ2-7; TRBD2 is a possible D gene (5 bases). The CDR3 has 13 residues. Germline V gives CDR1 MDHEN, CDR2 SYDVKM. Trimming removed 6 bases at V and 6 bases at J, with 15 bases between. CDR3 nucleotides: TGTGCCAGCAGCCCTACCCTAGCAAGCGAGCAGTACTTC. Translated, it gives CASSPTLASEQYF.

This clonotype was seen ten or more times. The chain links TRBV25-1 to TRBJ2-3; a weak D match, TRBD1 (6 bases). Per germline, CDR1 MGHDK and CDR2 SYGVNS. This CDR3 region has 17 residues. Trimming left V 4 bases short and J 3 bases short, with 20 bases between. CDR3 amino acids: CASSGAGQFWETDTQYF. CDR3 nucleotide sequence: TGTGCCAGCAGTGGAGCCGGACAGTTTTGGGAAACAGATACGCAGTATTTT.

This clonotype turned up a few times. CDR3 coding DNA: TGTGCCAGTAGTAGCCTCTCAAACGGAATAACGAACACTGAAGCTTTCTTT. Translated, it gives CASSSLSNGITNTEAFF. V gene TRBV19 combines with J gene TRBJ1-1; D call uncertain. CDR1 and CDR2 (germline): LNHDA, SQIVND (reference sequence). This CDR3 comprises 17 residues. Trimming stripped 4 bases from V and 1 base from J, with 19 bases between.

This clonotype was detected only a few times. The J gene is TRBJ1-2, the V gene TRBV29-1, with D tentatively TRBD1 (6 bases). Germline CDR1 reads SQVTM; CDR2 reads ANQGSEA. The V gene lost 5 bases and the J gene lost 5 bases, with 18 bases spanning the gap. The CDR3 is made up of 14 amino acids. The CDR3 DNA follows: TGCAGCGTTAACCCGCGGGGGCGTGGGTATGGCTACACCTTC. Translated: CSVNPRGRGYGYTF.

With regard to this clonotype: The DNA is omitted, as the CDR3 cannot be located on it reliably, and the CDR3 follows TCRdb's listing. The rearrangement uses TRBV20-1 and TRBJ2-3; TRBD2, as called in the table, went unchecked against the DNA. The CDR3 spans 16 residues, counting both ends. Germline-derived CDR1 and CDR2 are DFQATT and SNEGSKA (reference sequence). The CDR3 protein is CRARDFASGSTDTPSF.

About this clonotype itself: A read error may explain this, as a much larger clone is one base away. As DNA, the CDR3 is TGTGCCAGCAGAGATAGGGGCTTTTATCGGGAGACCCAGTACTTC. Protein product: CASRDRGFYRETQYF. This chain links TRBV2 with TRBJ2-5; D may be TRBD1 (5 bases). V lost 6 bases and J lost 5, with 19 bases in between. Germline CDR1 reads SNHLY; CDR2 reads FYNNEI. The CDR3 loop spans 15 amino acids.

V and J are TRBV3-1 and TRBJ1-1; 10 bases fit TRBD1. The CDR3 length is 15 residues. V was clipped by 2 bases and J by 4 bases; unmatched bases: 4. The germline V gene encodes CDR1 LGHDT and CDR2 YNNKEL (reference sequence). CDR3 in DNA: TGTGCCAGCAGCCAAAGAGGACAGGGGGGCACTGAAGCTTTCTTT. This translates into CASSQRGQGGTEAFF.

The chain uses TRBV4-3 and TRBJ2-7; TRBD1 matches 10 bases. Germline CDR1 and CDR2: LGHNA and YSLEER. The CDR3 length is 17 residues. V shed 0 bases and J 1 base; nucleotides not matched to a gene: 6. CDR3 region: CASSQDYGTGVSYEQYF. The CDR3 bases are TGCGCCAGCAGCCAAGATTACGGGACAGGGGTTTCCTACGAGCAGTACTTC.

The sample holds many counts of this clonotype. The J gene is TRBJ1-6, the V gene TRBV27; no clear D gene. The CDR3 has 17 residues. Trimming took 2 bases from V and 0 from J, leaving 11 bases between them. Per the germline V gene, CDR1 is MNHEY and CDR2 is SMNVEV (reference sequence). The CDR3 DNA reads as TGTGCCAGCAGTTTAGGCCAGACGAGCTCCTATAATTCACCCCTCCACTTT. Translation: CASSLGQTSSYNSPLHF.